A single sample is the source of the 27 T cell receptor beta chains below, sequenced in a study of T cell responses to AZD1222 COVID-19 vaccine. Repertoires were generated with immunoSEQ multiplex PCR, while TCRdb's copy carries only in-frame clones and drops some. There are fewer than 120,000 clones in the sample; 88% occur only once, and about 1.6% lies in the top ten. The sequences come from peripheral blood, collected on day 0 of AZD1222 vaccination. All receptors derive from an adult in good health.

The V and J genes are TRBV7-2 and TRBJ1-1; D is ambiguous. CDR3 length: 13 residues. Per the germline V gene, CDR1 is SGHTA and CDR2 is FQGNSA. Trimming took off 4 bases at V and 1 base at J, with 7 bases between the two ends. The CDR3: CASSSSKNTEAFF. DNA of the CDR3: TGTGCCAGCAGCTCATCAAAGAACACTGAAGCTTTCTTT. Combining the CDR3 with reference TRBV7-2 and TRBJ1-1 gives the whole variable domain GAGVSQSPSNKVTEKGKDVELRCDPISGHTALYWYRQSLGQGLEFLIYFQGNSAPDKSGLPSDRFSAERTGGSVSTLTIQRTQQEDSAVYLCASSSSKNTEAFFGQGTRLTVV.

V gene TRBV11-2 combines with J gene TRBJ2-7, with D uncertain. Trimming cost V 2 bases and J 6 bases, with 11 bases left between them. The CDR3 covers 13 residues. CDR1 and CDR2 from the germline V gene are SGHAT and FQNNGV. In nucleotides, the CDR3 is TGTGCCAGCAGCTTAAACCCCCGTGTCGAGCAGTACTTC. The encoded protein is CASSLNPRVEQYF.

The rearrangement links TRBV15 to TRBJ2-7; 7 positions match TRBD1. CDR3 size: 16 residues. V lost 3 bases to trimming and J lost 2 bases; unmatched junction nucleotides: 10. The germline CDR1 and CDR2 sequences are LNHNV and YYDKDF (reference sequence). The CDR3 DNA reads TGTGCCACCAGCAGGTTAGGGACAGCCATAGCCTACGAGCAGTACTTC. Amino acid sequence: CATSRLGTAIAYEQYF.

The chain combines TRBV7-9 with TRBJ1-1; possibly TRBD1 for D (5 bases). The CDR3 is 12 residues long. The V gene's germline CDR1 is SEHNR and CDR2 FQNEAQ (reference sequence). Trimming stripped 5 bases from V and 7 bases from J, with 11 bases between. The CDR3 loop reads CASSPSGLEAFF. As DNA, the CDR3 is TGTGCCAGCAGCCCCTCGGGACTTGAAGCTTTCTTT.

This clone was seen a few times. The chain links TRBV19 to TRBJ1-2; 7 bases are a match to TRBD1. Germline CDR1 reads LNHDA; CDR2 reads SQIVND (reference sequence). There are 14 residues in the CDR3. The J segment lost 4 bases and the V segment lost 6 bases, leaving 8 bases of the junction unmatched. CDR3 sequence: CASRTGEGSYGYTF. The CDR3 region has the DNA TGTGCCAGTAGAACAGGGGAGGGGTCCTATGGCTACACCTTC.

The chain combines TRBV7-2 with TRBJ2-7, with 7 bases fitting TRBD2. This CDR3 has 16 residues. Germline CDR1 SGHTA, CDR2 FQGNSA. Trimming at V came to 1 base and at J to 3 bases, leaving 9 bases not matched to a gene. CDR3 in DNA: TGTGCCAGCAGCTTAGGGACCCCAGGGAGGGGCTACGAGCAGTACTTC. It codes for CASSLGTPGRGYEQYF. The full variable domain, with the rest looked up from reference TRBV7-2 and TRBJ2-7, is GAGVSQSPSNKVTEKGKDVELRCDPISGHTALYWYRQSLGQGLEFLIYFQGNSAPDKSGLPSDRFSAERTGGSVSTLTIQRTQQEDSAVYLCASSLGTPGRGYEQYFGPGTRLTVT.

The V and J genes are TRBV29-1 and TRBJ2-5, with D possibly being TRBD2 (6 bases). The CDR3 consists of 13 residues. Trimming removed 6 bases from V and 2 bases from J, with 13 bases in between. The germline gives CDR1 SQVTM, CDR2 ANQGSEA. The DNA of the CDR3 is TGCAGCGTGGCGGGGACGGAACAAGAGACCCAGTACTTC. This codes for CSVAGTEQETQYF.

The chain carries TRBV6-5 and TRBJ1-2; TRBD1 is a possible D gene (6 bases). The CDR3 is made up of 15 amino acids. V was pared by 5 bases and J by 6 bases, with 19 bases between. Germline CDR1 and CDR2: MNHEY and SVGAGI. CDR3: CASSTAPGAVDGYTF. The CDR3 region has the DNA TGTGCCAGCAGTACGGCCCCAGGGGCGGTCGATGGCTACACCTTC.

The rearrangement links TRBV6-1 to TRBJ2-4; D call uncertain. Looked up from germline, CDR1 is MNHNS and CDR2 is SASEGT. CDR3 length: 17 amino acids. The V gene lost 3 bases and the J gene lost 0 bases, with 15 bases spanning the gap. The CDR3 spells CASSDEQTLIAKNIQYF. Here the CDR3 DNA reads TGTGCCAGCAGTGACGAACAGACGCTAATAGCCAAAAACATTCAGTACTTC.

The chain employs TRBV7-9 and TRBJ2-4; TRBD1 matches 7 bases. The CDR3 covers 18 residues. V trimming: 6 bases; J trimming: 8 bases; junction bases outside the gene matches: 22. Per the germline V gene, CDR1 is SEHNR and CDR2 is FQNEAQ (reference sequence). The CDR3 here is CASSSLGTASLKVDIQYF. The CDR3 DNA reads TGTGCCAGCAGTTCCCTCGGGACAGCTAGTTTGAAGGTAGACATTCAGTACTTC.

This chain uses TRBV6-2 or TRBV6-3 with TRBJ2-4; TRBD2 matches at 7 bases. After removal of 2 bases from V and 3 bases from J, the junction contained 4 bases not matched to a gene. Per germline, CDR1 MNHEY and CDR2 SVGEGT. The CDR3 length is 15 residues. The CDR3: CASSYGRGNKNIQYF. The DNA of the CDR3 is TGTGCCAGCAGTTACGGGCGGGGGAACAAAAACATTCAGTACTTC.

The chain uses TRBV7-6 and TRBJ1-4; unclear D gene. Trimming took off 1 base at V and 8 bases at J, with 11 bases between the two ends. CDR1 and CDR2 from the germline V gene are SGHVS and FNYEAQ. The CDR3 is 14 residues long. The CDR3 loop reads CASSLGGPKEKLFF. The CDR3 DNA reads TGTGCCAGCAGCTTAGGCGGGCCGAAAGAAAAACTGTTTTTT.

The genes are TRBV7-2 and TRBJ1-5; D call uncertain. This CDR3 has 13 amino acids. Germline V lookup: CDR1 SGHTA, CDR2 FQGNSA. V lost 5 bases and J lost 5, with 10 bases in between. The CDR3 DNA sequence: TGTGCCAGCAGCCGGAGGTGGGATCAGCCCCAGCATTTT. Amino acids: CASSRRWDQPQHF.

This chain links TRBV11-2 with TRBJ2-2; the D call may be TRBD1 or TRBD2 (5 bases each). The CDR3 has 15 amino acids. V lost 3 bases and J lost 6, with 14 bases in between. Germline assignment: CDR1 SGHAT and CDR2 FQNNGV. In DNA, the CDR3 is TGTGCCAGCAGCTTGTTGTCAGGGAGAGCCGGGGAGCTGTTTTTT. Its protein is CASSLLSGRAGELFF. The full variable domain, its missing parts supplied by reference TRBV11-2 and TRBJ2-2, is EAGVAQSPRYKIIEKRQSVAFWCNPISGHATLYWYQQILGQGPKLLIQFQNNGVVDDSQLPKDRFSAERLKGVDSTLKIQPAKLEDSAVYLCASSLLSGRAGELFFGEGSRLTVL.

The chain employs TRBV4-1 and TRBJ1-6; TRBD1 agrees at 7 bases. Germline V gives CDR1 MGHRA, CDR2 YSYEKL. V trimming: 0 bases; J trimming: 7 bases; junction bases outside the gene matches: 9. This CDR3 region has 17 residues. In nucleotides, the CDR3 is TGCGCCAGCAGCCAAGATCAGTGGGACAGCGAGAATTCACCCCTCCACTTT. As protein: CASSQDQWDSENSPLHF.

The rearrangement links TRBV6-5 to TRBJ2-7; D may be TRBD2 (6 bases). CDR3 length equals 15 residues. V gave up 6 bases and J gave up 1 base, with 16 bases separating them. Germline CDR1 is MNHEY and CDR2 is SVGAGI. The CDR3 spells CASRISSGSSYEQYF. CDR3 bases: TGTGCCAGCAGAATTAGTAGCGGTTCTTCCTACGAGCAGTACTTC.

This clone was seen a handful of times. The chain recombines TRBV10-2 with TRBJ1-6; perhaps TRBD1 as D (6 bases). The germline V gene has CDR1 WSHSY and CDR2 SAAADI. V dropped 5 bases and J dropped 3 bases, with 14 bases sitting between them. The CDR3 consists of 16 residues. This chain's CDR3 is CASSSGVSFYNSPLHF. The DNA for the CDR3 is TGCGCCAGCAGTTCAGGGGTATCGTTCTATAATTCACCCCTCCACTTT.

Remarks on this clone: This sample includes further DNA sequences coding for the same CDR3. The rearrangement links TRBV5-1 to TRBJ2-7; TRBD1 might be the D (5 bases). V lost 0 bases and J lost 0, with 7 bases in between. The CDR3 runs to 14 residues. The germline V gene encodes CDR1 SGHRS and CDR2 YFSETQ. Here the CDR3 reads CASSLGQSSYEQYF. DNA of the CDR3: TGCGCCAGCAGCTTGGGACAGAGCTCCTACGAGCAGTACTTC.

The chain joins TRBV5-5 to TRBJ1-2; 9 bases fit TRBD1. Germline values: CDR1 SGHKS, CDR2 YYEKEE (reference sequence). The CDR3 consists of 17 residues. Trimming took 4 bases from V and 0 from J; bases not matched to a gene: 10. The CDR3 DNA reads as TGTGCCAGCAGCCCCCGGGACAGGGAAAGAGCTAACTATGGCTACACCTTC. It encodes CASSPRDRERANYGYTF.

The chain uses TRBV6-1 and TRBJ1-2; D call uncertain. Trimming cost V 2 bases and J 13 bases, with 11 bases left between them. CDR1 and CDR2 (germline): MNHNS, SASEGT. The CDR3 is made up of 11 amino acids. This CDR3 reads CASSEMKDCTF. DNA of the CDR3: TGTGCCAGCAGTGAAATGAAGGACTGCACCTTC.

This clone was seen a handful of times. Other nucleotide sequences in the sample specify the same CDR3. V and J are TRBV5-1 and TRBJ1-1; D not resolved. Trimming left V 0 bases short and J 0 bases short, with 6 bases between. The CDR3 is made up of 14 amino acids. Germline V gene lookup returns CDR1 SGHRS and CDR2 YFSETQ. This CDR3 reads CASSLDSMNTEAFF. The DNA of the CDR3 is TGCGCCAGCAGCTTGGACAGCATGAACACTGAAGCTTTCTTT.

The V call is TRBV10-2, the J call TRBJ1-5; 7 positions agree with TRBD1. The CDR3 spans 15 residues. Germline values: CDR1 WSHSY, CDR2 SAAADI. The trim removed 6 bases at V and 4 bases at J, leaving 9 bases unmatched. CDR3 protein: CASRFDRANNQPQHF. The CDR3 nucleotides read TGCGCCAGCAGGTTCGACAGGGCAAATAATCAGCCCCAGCATTTT.

This clone was found once. The chain has TRBV27 and TRBJ1-2; 12 bases are a match to TRBD1. Losses at the gene ends were 6 bases for V and 2 bases for J; bases not matched to a gene: 7. The length of the CDR3 is 16 residues. CDR1 and CDR2 (germline): MNHEY, SMNVEV (reference sequence). This CDR3 reads CASSPGTGGLNYGYTF. DNA for the CDR3: TGTGCCAGCAGCCCCGGGACAGGGGGCTTGAACTATGGCTACACCTTC.

This clone has only a few counts. The chain links TRBV29-1 to TRBJ1-1; TRBD1 agrees at 7 bases. V shed 6 bases, J shed 3 bases, and the junction held 7 bases outside the gene matches. The CDR3 contains 13 residues. Looked up from germline, CDR1 is SQVTM and CDR2 is ANQGSEA. The CDR3 DNA follows: TGCAGCGTCCAATTCAGGGGGGACACTGAAGCTTTCTTT. As protein: CSVQFRGDTEAFF.

V and J are TRBV3-1 (or the pseudogene TRBV3-2) and TRBJ2-2; D gene ambiguous. V gave up 3 bases and J gave up 0 bases, with 14 bases separating them. The length of the CDR3 is 17 residues. Germline loops: CDR1 LGHDT, CDR2 YNNKEL (reference sequence). The CDR3 loop reads CASSQGYQRSNTGELFF. CDR3 nucleotide sequence: TGTGCCAGCAGCCAGGGATATCAGAGATCGAACACCGGGGAGCTGTTTTTT.

V usage is TRBV5-1 and J usage is TRBJ2-6; D call uncertain. There are 15 residues in the CDR3. Germline loops: CDR1 SGHRS, CDR2 YFSETQ. The V and J ends lost 0 bases and 1 base respectively, with 5 bases between them. CDR3 loop: CASSLVESGANVLTF. The CDR3 nucleotides are TGCGCCAGCAGCTTGGTTGAATCTGGGGCCAACGTCCTGACTTTC.

This rearrangement joins TRBV27 to TRBJ2-7; D remains unclear. The CDR3 is made up of 12 amino acids. The germline V gene has CDR1 MNHEY and CDR2 SMNVEV (reference sequence). Trimming removed 6 bases from V and 1 base from J, with 7 bases in between. As DNA, the CDR3 is TGTGCCAGCAGGTCCGGGTCCTACGAGCAGTACTTC. This encodes CASRSGSYEQYF.